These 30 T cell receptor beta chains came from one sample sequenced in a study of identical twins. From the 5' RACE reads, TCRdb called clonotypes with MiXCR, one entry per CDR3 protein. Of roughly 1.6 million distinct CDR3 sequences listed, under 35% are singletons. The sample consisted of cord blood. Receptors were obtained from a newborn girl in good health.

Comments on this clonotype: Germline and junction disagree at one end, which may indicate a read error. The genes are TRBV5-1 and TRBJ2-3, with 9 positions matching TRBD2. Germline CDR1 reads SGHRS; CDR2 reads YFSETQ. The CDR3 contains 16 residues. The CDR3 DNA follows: TGCGCCAGCAGGTTGCAAACCGGGACTAGCTGGGATACGCGGTATTTT. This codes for CASRLQTGTSWDTRYF. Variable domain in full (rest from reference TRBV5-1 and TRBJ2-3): KAGVTQTPRYLIKTRGQQVTLSCSPISGHRSVSWYQQTPGQGLQFLFEYFSETQRNKGNFPGRFSGRQFSNSRSEMNVSTLELGDSALYLCASRLQTGTSWDTRYFGPGTRLTVL.

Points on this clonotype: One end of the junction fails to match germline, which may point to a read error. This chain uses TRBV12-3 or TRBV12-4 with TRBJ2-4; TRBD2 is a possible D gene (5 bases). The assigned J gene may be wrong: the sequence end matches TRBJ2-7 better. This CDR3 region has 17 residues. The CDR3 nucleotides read TGTGCCAGCAGTTCGAGAATATATATAGGGAGCTCCTGCGAGCAGTACTTC. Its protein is CASSSRIYIGSSCEQYF.

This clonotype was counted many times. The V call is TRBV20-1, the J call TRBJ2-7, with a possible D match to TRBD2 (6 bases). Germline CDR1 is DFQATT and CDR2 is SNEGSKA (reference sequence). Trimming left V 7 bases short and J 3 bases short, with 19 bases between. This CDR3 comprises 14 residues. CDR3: CSVAYGRTVYEQYF. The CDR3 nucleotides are TGCAGTGTGGCTTACGGGAGAACGGTCTACGAGCAGTACTTC.

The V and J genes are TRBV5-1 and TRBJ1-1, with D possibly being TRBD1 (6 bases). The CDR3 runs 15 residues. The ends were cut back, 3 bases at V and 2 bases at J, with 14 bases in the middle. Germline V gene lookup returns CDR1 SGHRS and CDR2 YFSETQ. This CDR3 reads CASSWLQGVNTEAFF. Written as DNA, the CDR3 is TGCGCCAGCAGCTGGTTACAGGGCGTCAACACTGAAGCTTTCTTT.

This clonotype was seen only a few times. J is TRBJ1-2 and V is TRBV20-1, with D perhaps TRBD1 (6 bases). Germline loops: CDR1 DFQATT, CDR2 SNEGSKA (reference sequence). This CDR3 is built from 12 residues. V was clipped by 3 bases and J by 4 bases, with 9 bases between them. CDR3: CSARWDIYGYTF. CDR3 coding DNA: TGCAGTGCTAGGTGGGACATCTATGGCTACACCTTC.

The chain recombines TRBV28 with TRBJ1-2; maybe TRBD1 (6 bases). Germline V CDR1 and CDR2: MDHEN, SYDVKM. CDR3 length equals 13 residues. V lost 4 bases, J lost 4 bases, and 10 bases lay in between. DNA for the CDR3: TGTGCCAGCAGTTGGGGAGGGGGCTATGGCTACACCTTC. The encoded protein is CASSWGGGYGYTF.

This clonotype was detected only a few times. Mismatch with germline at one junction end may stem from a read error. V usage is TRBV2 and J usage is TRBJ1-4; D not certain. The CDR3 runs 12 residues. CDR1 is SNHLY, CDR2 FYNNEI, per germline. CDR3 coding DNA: TGTGCCACCAGTTGGAGGGCGGAAAAACTGTTTTTT. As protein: CATSWRAEKLFF.

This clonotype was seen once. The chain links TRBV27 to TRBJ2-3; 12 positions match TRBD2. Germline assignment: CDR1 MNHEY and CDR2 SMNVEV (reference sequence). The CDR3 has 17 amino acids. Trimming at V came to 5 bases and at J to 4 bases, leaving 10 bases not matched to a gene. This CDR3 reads CASSPTLAGGSADTQYF. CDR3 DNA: TGTGCCAGCAGTCCGACACTAGCGGGGGGAAGCGCAGATACGCAGTATTTT.

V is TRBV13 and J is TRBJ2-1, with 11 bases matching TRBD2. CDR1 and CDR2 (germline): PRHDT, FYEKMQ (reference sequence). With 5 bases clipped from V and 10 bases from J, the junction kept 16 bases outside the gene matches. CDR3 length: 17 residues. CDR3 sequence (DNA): TGTGCCAGCAGCGCCACACTAGCGGGAGTAAGAATCGGCGAGCAGTTCTTC. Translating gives CASSATLAGVRIGEQFF.

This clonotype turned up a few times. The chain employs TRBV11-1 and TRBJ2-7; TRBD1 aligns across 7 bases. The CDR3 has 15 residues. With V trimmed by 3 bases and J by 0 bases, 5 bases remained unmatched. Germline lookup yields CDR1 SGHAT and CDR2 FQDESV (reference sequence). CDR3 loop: CASSFRPGGSYEQYF. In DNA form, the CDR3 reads TGTGCCAGCAGCTTTCGTCCAGGGGGCTCCTACGAGCAGTACTTC.

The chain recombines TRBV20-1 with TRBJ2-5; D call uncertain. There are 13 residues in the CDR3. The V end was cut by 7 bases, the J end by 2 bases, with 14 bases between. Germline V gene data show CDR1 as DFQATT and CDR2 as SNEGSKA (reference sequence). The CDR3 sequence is CSVIIGSQETQYF. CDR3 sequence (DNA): TGCAGTGTCATCATCGGGTCGCAAGAGACCCAGTACTTC.

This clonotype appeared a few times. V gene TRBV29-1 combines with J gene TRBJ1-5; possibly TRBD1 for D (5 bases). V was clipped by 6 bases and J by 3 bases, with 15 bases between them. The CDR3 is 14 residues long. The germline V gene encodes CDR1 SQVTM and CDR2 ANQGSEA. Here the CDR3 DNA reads TGCAGCGTCGCCGGGACTGACCACAATCAGCCCCAGCATTTT. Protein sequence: CSVAGTDHNQPQHF.

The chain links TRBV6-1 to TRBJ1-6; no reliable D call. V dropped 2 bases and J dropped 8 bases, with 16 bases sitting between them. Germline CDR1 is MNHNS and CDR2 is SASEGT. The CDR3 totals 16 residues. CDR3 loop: CASSEIETERDSPLHF. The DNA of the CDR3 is TGTGCCAGCAGTGAAATCGAGACGGAGAGGGATTCACCCCTCCACTTT.

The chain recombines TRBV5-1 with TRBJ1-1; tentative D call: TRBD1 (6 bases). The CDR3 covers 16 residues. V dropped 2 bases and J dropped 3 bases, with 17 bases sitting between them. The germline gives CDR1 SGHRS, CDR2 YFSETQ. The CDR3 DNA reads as TGCGCCAGCAGCTTACAGGGAGGAGGGGAGTACACTGAAGCTTTCTTT. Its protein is CASSLQGGGEYTEAFF.

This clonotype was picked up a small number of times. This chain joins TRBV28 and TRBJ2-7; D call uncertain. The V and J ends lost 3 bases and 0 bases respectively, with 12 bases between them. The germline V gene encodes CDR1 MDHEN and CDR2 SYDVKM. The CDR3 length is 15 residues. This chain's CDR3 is CASSLYRASSYEQYF. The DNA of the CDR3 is TGTGCCAGCAGTTTGTACCGGGCGAGCTCCTACGAGCAGTACTTC. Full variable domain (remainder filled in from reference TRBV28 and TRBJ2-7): DVKVTQSSRYLVKRTGEKVFLECVQDMDHENMFWYRQDPGLGLRLIYFSYDVKMKEKGDIPEGYSVSREKKERFSLILESASTNQTSMYLCASSLYRASSYEQYFGPGTRLTVT.

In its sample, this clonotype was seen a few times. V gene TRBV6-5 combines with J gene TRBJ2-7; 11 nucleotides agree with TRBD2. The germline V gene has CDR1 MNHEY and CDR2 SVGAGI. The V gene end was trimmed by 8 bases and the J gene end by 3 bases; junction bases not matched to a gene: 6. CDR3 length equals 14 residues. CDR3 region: CASHLAGGFYEQYF. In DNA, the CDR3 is TGTGCCAGCCACCTAGCGGGGGGATTCTACGAGCAGTACTTC.

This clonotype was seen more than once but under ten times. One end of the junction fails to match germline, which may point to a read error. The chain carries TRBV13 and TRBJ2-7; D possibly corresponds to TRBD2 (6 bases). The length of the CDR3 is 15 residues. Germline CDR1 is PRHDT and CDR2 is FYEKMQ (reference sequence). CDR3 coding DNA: TGTGCCAGCAGCCTAGGACAAGGGGACTTCTACGAGCAGTACTTC. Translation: CASSLGQGDFYEQYF.

The CDR3 sequence is CASSLAPRIDNSPLHF. CDR3 coding DNA: TGTGCCAGCAGCTTGGCCCCCAGAATCGATAATTCACCCCTCCACTTT. V is TRBV5-5 and J is TRBJ1-6, with unresolved D. The CDR3 has 16 amino acids. Germline V CDR1 and CDR2: SGHKS, YYEKEE (reference sequence). V was shortened by 0 bases and J by 5 bases, with 12 bases between the two germline ends.

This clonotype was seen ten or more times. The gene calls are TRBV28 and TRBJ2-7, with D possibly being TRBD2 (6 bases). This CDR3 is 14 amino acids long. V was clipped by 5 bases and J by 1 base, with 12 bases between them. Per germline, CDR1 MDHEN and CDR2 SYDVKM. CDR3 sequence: CASSPAGRSYEQYF. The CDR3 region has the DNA TGTGCCAGCAGTCCAGCAGGGAGGTCCTACGAGCAGTACTTC.

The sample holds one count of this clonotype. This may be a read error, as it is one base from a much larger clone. CDR3 protein: CASSSTSGSTGELFF. CDR3 coding DNA: TGCGCCAGCAGCTCGACTAGCGGGAGCACCGGGGAGCTGTTTTTT. This sequence joins TRBV5-1 and TRBJ2-2, with TRBD2 matching over 12 bases. Germline trimming cut 3 bases from V and 4 bases from J; bases unmatched to any gene: 1. The CDR3 totals 15 residues. The V gene's germline CDR1 is SGHRS and CDR2 YFSETQ.

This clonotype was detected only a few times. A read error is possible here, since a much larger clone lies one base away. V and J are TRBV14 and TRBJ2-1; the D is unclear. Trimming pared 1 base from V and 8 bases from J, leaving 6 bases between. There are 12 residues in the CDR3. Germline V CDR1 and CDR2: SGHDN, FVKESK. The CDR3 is CASSQVPHEQFF. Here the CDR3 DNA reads TGTGCCAGCAGCCAAGTTCCCCATGAGCAGTTCTTC.

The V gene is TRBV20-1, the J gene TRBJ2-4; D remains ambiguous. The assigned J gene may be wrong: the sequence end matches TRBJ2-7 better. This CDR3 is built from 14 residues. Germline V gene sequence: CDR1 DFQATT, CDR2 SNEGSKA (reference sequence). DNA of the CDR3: TGCAGTGCTAGCAGGCTTGGCAACTCCTACGAGCAGTACTTC. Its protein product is CSASRLGNSYEQYF.

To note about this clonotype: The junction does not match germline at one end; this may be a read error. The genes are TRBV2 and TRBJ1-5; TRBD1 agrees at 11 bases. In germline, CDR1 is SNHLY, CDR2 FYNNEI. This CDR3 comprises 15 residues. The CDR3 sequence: CACRGTGGWYQPQHF. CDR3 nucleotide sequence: TGTGCCTGCAGGGGGACAGGGGGATGGTATCAGCCCCAGCATTTT.

DNA of the CDR3: TGTGCCAGCAGAACGGCTACTAACTATGGCTACACCTTC. This translates into CASRTATNYGYTF. The J gene is TRBJ1-2, the V gene TRBV6-1; D is unresolved. The CDR3 is 13 residues long. The germline V and J ends were trimmed by 6 bases and 0 bases, with 8 bases remaining between them. Germline V gives CDR1 MNHNS, CDR2 SASEGT.

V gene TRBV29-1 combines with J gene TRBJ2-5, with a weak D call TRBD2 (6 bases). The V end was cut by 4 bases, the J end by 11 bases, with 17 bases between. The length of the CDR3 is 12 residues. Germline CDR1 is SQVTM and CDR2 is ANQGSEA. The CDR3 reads CSVGRRDHEQYF. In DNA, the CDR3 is TGCAGCGTTGGGAGGAGGGACCATGAGCAGTACTTC.

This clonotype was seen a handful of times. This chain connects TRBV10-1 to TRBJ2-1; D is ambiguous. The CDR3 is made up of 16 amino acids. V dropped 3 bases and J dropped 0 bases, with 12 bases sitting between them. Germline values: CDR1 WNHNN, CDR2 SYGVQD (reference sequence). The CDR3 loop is CASSDYAPSSYNEQFF. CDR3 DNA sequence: TGCGCCAGCAGTGATTATGCGCCGAGCTCCTACAATGAGCAGTTCTTC.

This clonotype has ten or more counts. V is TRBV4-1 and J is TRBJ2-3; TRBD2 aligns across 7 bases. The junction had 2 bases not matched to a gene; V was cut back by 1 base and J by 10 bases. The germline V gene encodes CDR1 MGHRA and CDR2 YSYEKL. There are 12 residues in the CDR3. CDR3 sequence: CASSQVREAQYF. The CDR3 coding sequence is TGCGCCAGCAGCCAAGTTCGGGAGGCGCAGTATTTT.

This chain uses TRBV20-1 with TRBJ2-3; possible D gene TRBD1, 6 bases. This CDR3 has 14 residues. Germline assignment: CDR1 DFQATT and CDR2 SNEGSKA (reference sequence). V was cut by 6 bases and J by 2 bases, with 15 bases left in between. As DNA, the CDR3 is TGCAGTGCCACGGGACACCTAACCACAGATACGCAGTATTTT. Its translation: CSATGHLTTDTQYF.

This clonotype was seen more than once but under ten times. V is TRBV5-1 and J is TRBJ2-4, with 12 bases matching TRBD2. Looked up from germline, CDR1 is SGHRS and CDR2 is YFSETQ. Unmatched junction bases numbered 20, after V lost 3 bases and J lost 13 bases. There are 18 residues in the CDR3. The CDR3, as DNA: TGCGCCAGCAGCTCATTCCCTAGCGGGGGGGCGGTGGACAATGAGCAGTACTTC. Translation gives CASSSFPSGGAVDNEQYF.

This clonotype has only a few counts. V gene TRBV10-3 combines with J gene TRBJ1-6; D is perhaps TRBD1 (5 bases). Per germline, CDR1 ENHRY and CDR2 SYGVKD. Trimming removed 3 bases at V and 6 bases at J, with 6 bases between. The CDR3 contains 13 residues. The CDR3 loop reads CAISDGTNSPLHF. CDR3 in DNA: TGTGCCATCAGTGACGGGACTAATTCACCCCTCCACTTT.